The 24 T cell receptor beta chains listed next were all sequenced from one sample in a study of blood T cells in healthy people across ages. A second PCR, run for about 6 to 11 cycles, used a sample-barcoded 5' primer plus a J-beta primer mix. TCRdb redid the calling of the 5' RACE reads with MiXCR, one entry per CDR3 protein. The sample carries around 870,000 distinct CDR3 sequences, under 35% recorded once. Sequenced: blood. Receptors originate from a woman of 80 years or more in good health.

This clonotype has a single count. A much bigger clone sits one base away, suggesting this may be a read error. The gene calls are TRBV5-1 and TRBJ2-5; 16 bases map to TRBD2. This CDR3 has 15 amino acids. The germline V gene has CDR1 SGHRS and CDR2 YFSETQ. The CDR3 region is CACSGGLAGGETQYF. DNA for the CDR3: TGCGCCTGCAGCGGGGGACTAGCGGGAGGGGAGACCCAGTACTTC.

This sequence joins TRBV7-9 and TRBJ2-7; perhaps D is TRBD1 or TRBD2 (6 bases each). The last part of the DNA fits TRBJ2-5 better; the J call may be wrong. Germline CDR1 is SEHNR and CDR2 is FQNEAQ (reference sequence). This CDR3 has 15 residues. As DNA, the CDR3 is TGTGCCAGCAGCATAAGACGGGGGCTCCAGGAGACCCAGTACTTC. Encoded protein: CASSIRRGLQETQYF.

There are many counts of this clonotype. The V and J genes are TRBV5-6 and TRBJ2-7, with D perhaps matching TRBD1 (6 bases). Germline CDR1 reads SGHDT; CDR2 reads YYEEEE. The V gene lost 3 bases and the J gene lost 0 bases, with 13 bases spanning the gap. The CDR3 sequence is 15 residues long. This CDR3 reads CASSSDRPSSYEQYF. CDR3 sequence (DNA): TGTGCCAGCAGCTCGGACAGACCCTCCTCCTACGAGCAGTACTTC.

Concerning this clonotype itself: A much bigger clone sits one base away, suggesting this may be a read error. The chain recombines TRBV3-1 with TRBJ2-7; 9 positions agree with TRBD2. The CDR3 contains 14 residues. CDR1 is LGHDT and CDR2 is YNNKEL in the germline V gene (reference sequence). J gave up 7 bases and V 3 bases, and 7 bases lay outside the gene matches. As DNA, the CDR3 is TGTGCCAGCAGCCAGACCGGGACTAGCAATGAGCAGTACTTC. Its protein product is CASSQTGTSNEQYF.

This clonotype was recorded at least ten times. This chain joins TRBV29-1 and TRBJ1-1, with a weak D call TRBD1 (5 bases). The germline V gene has CDR1 SQVTM and CDR2 ANQGSEA. The V and J ends lost 6 bases and 1 base respectively, with 6 bases between them. The CDR3 loop spans 11 amino acids. This chain's CDR3 is CSVGANTEAFF. CDR3 bases: TGCAGCGTCGGGGCGAACACTGAAGCTTTCTTT. The complete variable domain, with remaining parts taken from reference TRBV29-1 and TRBJ1-1, reads SAVISQKPSRDICQRGTSLTIQCQVDSQVTMMFWYRQQPGQSLTLIATANQGSEATYESGFVIDKFPISRPNLTFSTLTVSNMSPEDSSIYLCSVGANTEAFFGQGTRLTVV.

In its sample, this clonotype was seen many times. V usage is TRBV12-3 or TRBV12-4 and J usage is TRBJ1-2; 7 bases fit TRBD1. The V segment lost 6 bases and the J segment 4 bases; nucleotides outside the gene matches: 11. This CDR3 spans 15 amino acids. CDR3 in DNA: TGTGCCAGCAGCCCGGCCCCGGGACAGCTCTATGGCTACACCTTC. Encoded protein: CASSPAPGQLYGYTF.

This chain joins TRBV5-1 and TRBJ2-3, with TRBD2 matching over 9 bases. This CDR3 spans 16 amino acids. CDR1 is SGHRS, CDR2 YFSETQ, per germline. Trimming removed 1 base from V and 4 bases from J; junction bases left unmatched: 7. The CDR3 DNA reads TGCGCCAGCAGCTTGTCGGCGGGAGGGGCGGCAGATACGCAGTATTTT. Translating gives CASSLSAGGAADTQYF.

This clonotype was counted a few times. A much bigger clone sits one base away, suggesting this may be a read error. The J gene is TRBJ1-1, the V gene TRBV7-2; D unresolved. CDR3 length: 14 amino acids. Trimming shortened V by 0 bases and J by 4 bases, and 9 bases separated the two germline ends. Germline assignment: CDR1 SGHTA and CDR2 FQGNSA. CDR3 residues: CASSLAGQRTEAFF. For the CDR3, the DNA is TGTGCCAGCAGCTTAGCTGGTCAGCGCACTGAAGCTTTCTTT.

CDR3 loop: CASRTAGQVIYEQYF. For the CDR3, the DNA is TGTGCCAGCCGCACGGCGGGACAGGTTATCTACGAGCAGTACTTC. J is TRBJ2-4 and V is TRBV28; 8 nucleotides match TRBD1. The DNA end is more similar to TRBJ2-7, so the J call may be wrong. This CDR3 is 15 amino acids long. The germline CDR1 and CDR2 sequences are MDHEN and SYDVKM.

The chain has TRBV6-2 or TRBV6-3 and TRBJ2-3; 14 bases map to TRBD2. This CDR3 comprises 17 residues. Per the germline V gene, CDR1 is MNHEY and CDR2 is SVGEGT. With 6 bases clipped from V and 2 bases from J, the junction kept 7 bases outside the gene matches. CDR3 in DNA: TGTGCCAGCAGGGGACTAGCGGGGGAGATTAACACAGATACGCAGTATTTT. Its protein product is CASRGLAGEINTDTQYF.

The V call is TRBV7-2, the J call TRBJ2-3; 10 nucleotides line up with TRBD2. The trim removed 6 bases at V and 4 bases at J, leaving 7 bases unmatched. The germline V gene has CDR1 SGHTA and CDR2 FQGNSA. The CDR3 contains 15 residues. The CDR3 here is CASSLTSGVADTQYF. The CDR3 coding sequence is TGTGCCAGCAGTCTCACTAGCGGGGTAGCAGATACGCAGTATTTT.

This clonotype was seen at least ten times. V usage is TRBV29-1 and J usage is TRBJ2-4; D is possibly TRBD2 (6 bases). This CDR3 is 13 amino acids long. Germline lookup yields CDR1 SQVTM and CDR2 ANQGSEA. V was pared by 3 bases and J by 0 bases, with 6 bases between. The CDR3 here is CSVEEGAKNIQYF. CDR3 nucleotides: TGCAGCGTTGAGGAGGGAGCCAAAAACATTCAGTACTTC.

V gene TRBV27 combines with J gene TRBJ1-1; 7 nucleotides line up with TRBD1. The V gene's germline CDR1 is MNHEY and CDR2 SMNVEV (reference sequence). This CDR3 has 17 residues. V was clipped by 6 bases and J by 4 bases; unmatched bases: 17. The CDR3 nucleotides are TGTGCCAGCAGGCAGAAACAGACAGGGTTGAGGGGCACTGAAGCTTTCTTT. Protein: CASRQKQTGLRGTEAFF.

In this sample, this clonotype turned up many times. The gene calls are TRBV7-2 and TRBJ2-3; D is perhaps TRBD1 (6 bases). The CDR3 is 18 residues long. The germline V and J ends were trimmed by 1 base and 0 bases, with 17 bases remaining between them. CDR1 and CDR2 from the germline V gene are SGHTA and FQGNSA. The CDR3 DNA reads as TGTGCCAGCAGCTTAGGGGGAAGGGGGTTCTCTAGCACAGATACGCAGTATTTT. The encoded protein is CASSLGGRGFSSTDTQYF.

This clonotype was recorded at least ten times. The V gene is TRBV20-1, the J gene TRBJ2-5; D is perhaps TRBD1 (6 bases). The length of the CDR3 is 14 residues. V lost 1 base to trimming and J lost 5 bases, with 14 bases between them. Looked up from germline, CDR1 is DFQATT and CDR2 is SNEGSKA (reference sequence). CDR3 sequence reads: CSARAGDLQETQYF. CDR3 sequence (DNA): TGCAGTGCTAGAGCAGGGGACCTCCAGGAGACCCAGTACTTC.

This clonotype turned up a few times. V and J are TRBV18 and TRBJ1-5; D gene unclear. The V gene's germline CDR1 is KGHSH and CDR2 LQKENI. V shed 3 bases and J shed 1 base, with 7 bases lying between them. This CDR3 is 14 amino acids long. Written as DNA, the CDR3 is TGTGCCAGCTCACCCGCAGCGAGCAATCAGCCCCAGCATTTT. It codes for CASSPAASNQPQHF.

The V call is TRBV18, the J call TRBJ2-3; D is uncertain. The CDR3 sequence is 17 residues long. CDR1 and CDR2 from the germline V gene are KGHSH and LQKENI. Trimming removed 4 bases at V and 0 bases at J, with 17 bases between. The CDR3 is CASSLSTERPSTDTQYF. CDR3 DNA: TGTGCCAGCTCACTTTCGACGGAGAGACCTAGCACAGATACGCAGTATTTT.

Many counts were recorded for this clonotype. The chain combines TRBV6-1 with TRBJ2-3, with a weak D call TRBD2 (7 bases). Per germline, CDR1 MNHNS and CDR2 SASEGT. The germline V and J ends were trimmed by 6 bases and 5 bases, with 18 bases remaining between them. The CDR3 sequence is 15 residues long. CDR3 residues: CASSPRGGRKDTQYF. The CDR3 DNA reads TGTGCCAGCAGCCCAAGGGGGGGGAGAAAAGATACGCAGTATTTT.

This clonotype was recorded once. V and J are TRBV12-3 or TRBV12-4 and TRBJ1-1; TRBD1 matches 8 bases. The V and J ends lost 3 bases and 2 bases, in that order; junction bases with no gene match: 8. CDR3 size: 16 residues. The CDR3 here is CASSFSQGAGNTEAFF. For the CDR3, the DNA is TGTGCCAGCAGTTTTTCGCAGGGGGCAGGAAACACTGAAGCTTTCTTT.

The chain couples TRBV20-1 to TRBJ2-3; 12 nucleotides align to TRBD2. CDR1 and CDR2 (germline): DFQATT, SNEGSKA (reference sequence). The CDR3 spans 16 residues. J was trimmed by 1 base and V by 3 bases; bases with no gene match: 5. This CDR3 reads CSARLAGGWGTDTQYF. The CDR3 DNA reads TGCAGTGCTAGGCTAGCGGGGGGGTGGGGCACAGATACGCAGTATTTT.

The chain is built from TRBV20-1 and TRBJ2-7; 8 nucleotides match TRBD2. Trimming cost V 6 bases and J 3 bases; bases outside gene matches: 13. This CDR3 spans 15 amino acids. CDR1 is DFQATT and CDR2 is SNEGSKA in the germline V gene (reference sequence). CDR3 DNA sequence: TGCAGTGCACTGTTAGCCGGGGGGGGTAACTACGAGCAGTACTTC. It translates to CSALLAGGGNYEQYF.

The chain combines TRBV12-3 or TRBV12-4 with TRBJ2-7; possibly TRBD1 for D (5 bases). The CDR3 length is 13 residues. V was clipped by 5 bases and J by 3 bases, with 11 bases between them. CDR3 residues: CASSRSGHYEQYF. The CDR3 DNA sequence: TGTGCCAGCAGTCGATCAGGACACTACGAGCAGTACTTC.

There are a few counts of this clonotype. CDR3 sequence reads: CASSGDRRNYGYTF. DNA of the CDR3: TGTGCCAGCAGCGGGGACAGGCGGAACTATGGCTACACCTTC. The rearrangement joins TRBV5-6 to TRBJ1-2, with TRBD1 identical over 8 bases. The ends lost 4 bases at V and 2 bases at J; junction bases unmatched: 4. Germline CDR1 and CDR2: SGHDT and YYEEEE. The length of the CDR3 is 14 residues. The full variable domain, completed using reference TRBV5-6 and TRBJ1-2, is DAGVTQSPTHLIKTRGQQVTLRCSPKSGHDTVSWYQQALGQGPQFIFQYYEEEERQRGNFPDRFSGHQFPNYSSELNVNALLLGDSALYLCASSGDRRNYGYTFGSGTRLTVV.

This clonotype has more than one count but fewer than ten. The V and J genes are TRBV4-3 and TRBJ1-4; 7 bases are shared with TRBD1. J lost 4 bases, V lost 1 base, and 6 bases had no gene match. CDR1 and CDR2 (germline): LGHNA, YSLEER. This CDR3 is 16 amino acids long. CDR3 DNA sequence: TGCGCCAGCAGCCAAGGGGAGGGGGCGGGTAATGAAAAACTGTTTTTT. Its translation: CASSQGEGAGNEKLFF.